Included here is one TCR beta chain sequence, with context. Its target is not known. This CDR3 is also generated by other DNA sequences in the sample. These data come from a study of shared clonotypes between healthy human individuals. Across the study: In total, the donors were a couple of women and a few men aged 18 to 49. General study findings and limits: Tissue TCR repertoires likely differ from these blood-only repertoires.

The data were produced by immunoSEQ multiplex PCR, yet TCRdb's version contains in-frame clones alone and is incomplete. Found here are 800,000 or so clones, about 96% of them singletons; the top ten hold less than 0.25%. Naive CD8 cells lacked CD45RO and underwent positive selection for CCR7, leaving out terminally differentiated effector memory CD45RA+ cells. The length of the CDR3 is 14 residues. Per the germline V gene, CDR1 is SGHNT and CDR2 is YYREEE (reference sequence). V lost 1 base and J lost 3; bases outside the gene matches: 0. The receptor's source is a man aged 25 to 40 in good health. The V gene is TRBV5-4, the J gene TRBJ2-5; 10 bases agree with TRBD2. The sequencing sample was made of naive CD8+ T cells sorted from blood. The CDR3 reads CASSLLAGEETQYF. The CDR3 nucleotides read TGTGCCAGCAGCTTGCTAGCGGGAGAAGAGACCCAGTACTTC.